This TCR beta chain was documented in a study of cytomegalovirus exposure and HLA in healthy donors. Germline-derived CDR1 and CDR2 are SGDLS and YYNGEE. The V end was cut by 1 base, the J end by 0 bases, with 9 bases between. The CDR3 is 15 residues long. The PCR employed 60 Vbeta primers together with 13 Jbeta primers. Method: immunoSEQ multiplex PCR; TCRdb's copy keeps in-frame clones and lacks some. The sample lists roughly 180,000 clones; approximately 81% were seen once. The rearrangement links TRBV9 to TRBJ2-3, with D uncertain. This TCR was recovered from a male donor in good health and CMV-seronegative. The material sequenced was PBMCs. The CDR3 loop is CASSVMSLSTDTQYF. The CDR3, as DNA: TGTGCCAGCAGCGTAATGTCGTTAAGCACAGATACGCAGTATTTT.